These 10 T cell receptor beta chains originate from one sample sequenced in a study of regulatory dendritic cells for organ transplantation. Method: immunoSEQ multiplex PCR; TCRdb's copy keeps in-frame clones and lacks some. Altogether about 4,200 clones are present, 60% being singletons, with the ten largest covering 17%. CFSE-labeled sorted T cells met regulatory or mature dendritic cells for approximately 5 days. No antigen has been assigned to these receptors. The sample was memory CD8+ T cells from blood cultured with regulatory dendritic cells. Noted subset: CD45RO+ memory T cells. These receptors were taken from a human donor in good health.

This rearrangement joins TRBV5-1 to TRBJ2-1; D is perhaps TRBD2 (5 bases). There are 15 residues in the CDR3. Trimming pared 4 bases from V and 0 bases from J, leaving 11 bases between. Germline lookup yields CDR1 SGHRS and CDR2 YFSETQ. The CDR3 nucleotides are TGCGCCAGCAGCATCGGACTGGTCTCCTACAATGAGCAGTTCTTC. This gives the protein CASSIGLVSYNEQFF. The whole variable domain, filled in from reference TRBV5-1 and TRBJ2-1, reads KAGVTQTPRYLIKTRGQQVTLSCSPISGHRSVSWYQQTPGQGLQFLFEYFSETQRNKGNFPGRFSGRQFSNSRSEMNVSTLELGDSALYLCASSIGLVSYNEQFFGPGTRLTVL.

This clone was seen a few times. The DNA for the CDR3 is TGTGCCAGCAGGAAGGGACAGGGGCCCAAAAACATTCAGTACTTC. Translating gives CASRKGQGPKNIQYF. The J gene is TRBJ2-4, the V gene TRBV6-5; TRBD1 agrees at 10 bases. Germline V gene lookup returns CDR1 MNHEY and CDR2 SVGAGI. V shed 6 bases, J shed 2 bases, and the junction held 4 bases outside the gene matches. The CDR3 length is 15 residues.

The chain combines TRBV6-6 with TRBJ2-3; 10 bases line up with TRBD1. Trimming cost V 5 bases and J 4 bases; bases outside gene matches: 9. Germline V gene sequence: CDR1 MNHNY, CDR2 SVGAGI (reference sequence). The CDR3 consists of 16 residues. The CDR3 reads CASSPPGQGHPDTQYF. The CDR3 DNA reads as TGTGCCAGCAGTCCCCCGGGACAGGGGCATCCAGATACGCAGTATTTT.

CDR3 amino acids: CASAEWGGGYTF. As DNA, the CDR3 is TGTGCTAGTGCAGAATGGGGAGGCGGCTACACCTTC. The chain has TRBV12-5 and TRBJ1-2; the D is unclear. Germline assignment: CDR1 LGHNT and CDR2 FRNRAP. The CDR3 consists of 12 residues. V lost 7 bases and J 8 bases, leaving 14 bases between the germline ends.

J is TRBJ2-5 and V is TRBV7-9; no reliable D call. The J call may be mistaken, given a closer DNA end match to TRBJ2-7. Germline V gives CDR1 SEHNR, CDR2 FQNEAQ (reference sequence). The CDR3 runs to 14 residues. The CDR3 region is CASSVERPGAEQYF. For the CDR3, the DNA is TGTGCCAGCAGCGTGGAAAGGCCTGGAGCCGAGCAGTACTTC.

This clone was seen only a few times. The gene calls are TRBV5-5 and TRBJ2-7; maybe TRBD1 (5 bases). This CDR3 contains 14 residues. Trimming pared 1 base from V and 4 bases from J, leaving 12 bases between. CDR1 SGHKS and CDR2 YYEKEE come from the germline V gene (reference sequence). The DNA for the CDR3 is TGTGCCAGCAGCTTGTTCAGGGAACTATACGAGCAGTACTTC. It translates to CASSLFRELYEQYF.

This sequence joins TRBV7-9 and TRBJ2-5; 8 bases line up with TRBD2. The germline gives CDR1 SEHNR, CDR2 FQNEAQ (reference sequence). The CDR3 consists of 15 residues. V gave up 5 bases and J gave up 5 bases; unmatched junction bases: 10. The DNA of the CDR3 is TGTGCCAGCAGCCCATTCGGGGGGGTAGGGGAGACCCAGTACTTC. Translation: CASSPFGGVGETQYF.

The chain is built from TRBV7-9 and TRBJ1-3; no firm D call. Trimming stripped 1 base from V and 4 bases from J, with 5 bases between. The CDR3 spans 13 residues. Looked up from germline, CDR1 is SEHNR and CDR2 is FQNEAQ (reference sequence). The CDR3: CASSLGVGNTIYF. CDR3 DNA sequence: TGTGCCAGCAGCTTAGGAGTCGGAAACACCATATATTTT.

V usage is TRBV7-9 and J usage is TRBJ2-5; 9 positions match TRBD2. Per the germline V gene, CDR1 is SEHNR and CDR2 is FQNEAQ (reference sequence). Trimming cost V 5 bases and J 2 bases; bases outside gene matches: 6. This CDR3 comprises 15 residues. CDR3 sequence: CASSTPTSGQETQYF. As DNA, the CDR3 is TGTGCCAGCAGCACCCCGACTAGCGGTCAAGAGACCCAGTACTTC.

The J gene is TRBJ2-1, the V gene TRBV5-5; D perhaps matches TRBD2 (6 bases). The V gene lost 0 bases and the J gene lost 4 bases, with 11 bases spanning the gap. Germline assignment: CDR1 SGHKS and CDR2 YYEKEE (reference sequence). This CDR3 contains 15 residues. CDR3 coding DNA: TGTGCCAGCAGCTTGGGTATAGCGGCATACAATGAGCAGTTCTTC. It translates to CASSLGIAAYNEQFF.